This T cell receptor beta chain was identified in a study of T cell repertoires in cytomegalovirus infection. Study-wide context: CMV epitopes, recently identified HLA-C-restricted and well-studied HLA-B-restricted, were used. Evidence of both CMV infection and a matching HLA type came from public TCR beta signatures. Study observations and caveats: CMV-specific HLA-C-restricted TCR beta clonotypes dominated the ex vivo response.

Germline V gene sequence: CDR1 SGDLS, CDR2 YYNGEE. The CDR3 is 13 residues long. V was cut by 4 bases and J by 5 bases, with 13 bases left in between. This clonotype was observed a few times. Its target is unknown. TCRdb redid the calling of the reads with MiXCR, one entry per CDR3 protein. The repertoire has tens of thousands of distinct CDR3 sequences, 20% to 30% of them found once; the top ten carry roughly 45%. The sample was CD8+ T cells from cultured PBMCs, taken from culture after CMV antigen stimulation. The sequence was collected from a human donor in good health (CMV status not recorded). Some clones in this sample may be carry-over from other donors' samples. The chain links TRBV9 to TRBJ2-7; D unresolved. In DNA form, the CDR3 reads TGTGCCAGCAGCTTAGGGTCTGCCAACGAGCAGTACTTC. Its translation is CASSLGSANEQYF.